These 28 T cell receptor beta chains were sequenced from one sample in a study of control samples from healthy donors and cancer patients (TCRdb year 2020). To prepare the library, the immunoSEQ multiplex PCR assay was applied. Entries here come from immuneACCESS through TCRdb and include only in-frame sequences with V and J called. Some clones fail to appear in such tables; in the studies checked, an unresolved V gene covers under half of the shortfall, and the cause of the remainder is unknown. The sample table contains some 100,000 clones; only one count was recorded for about 88% of them. 18% of the sample is in the top ten clones. The sample was blood. All receptors come from a woman between 50 and 59 years old in good health.

The rearrangement uses TRBV9 and TRBJ2-1, with a tentative D call TRBD2 (6 bases). Germline lookup yields CDR1 SGDLS and CDR2 YYNGEE. V lost 3 bases to trimming and J lost 0 bases, with 16 bases between them. This CDR3 has 17 residues. CDR3 nucleotide sequence: TGTGCCAGCAGCGGCACCACGATCGGGAGCTCCTACAATGAGCAGTTCTTC. It codes for CASSGTTIGSSYNEQFF.

This clone showed up just once. The chain is built from TRBV27 and TRBJ1-2; tentatively, D is TRBD1 (5 bases). The CDR3 is 15 residues long. Trimming removed 5 bases at V and 8 bases at J, with 21 bases between. Germline CDR1 reads MNHEY; CDR2 reads SMNVEV (reference sequence). CDR3 amino acids: CASSPRMGGLWGYTF. DNA of the CDR3: TGTGCCAGCAGTCCACGGATGGGGGGTTTGTGGGGCTACACCTTC.

The chain is built from TRBV19 and TRBJ1-5; 9 bases agree with TRBD1. CDR3 size: 15 residues. Germline CDR1 is LNHDA and CDR2 is SQIVND (reference sequence). Trimming at V came to 5 bases and at J to 3 bases, leaving 5 bases not matched to a gene. The CDR3 sequence: CASSPRTGVNQPQHF. CDR3 sequence (DNA): TGTGCCAGTAGTCCTCGGACAGGGGTCAATCAGCCCCAGCATTTT.

The chain carries TRBV4-1 and TRBJ2-7; 13 bases fit TRBD2. Trimming removed 3 bases from V and 6 bases from J; junction bases left unmatched: 11. Germline CDR1 is MGHRA and CDR2 is YSYEKL. This CDR3 comprises 17 residues. The CDR3 spells CASSHGSTSGGKSEQYF. The CDR3 nucleotides read TGCGCCAGCAGCCATGGCTCGACTAGCGGGGGGAAGAGCGAGCAGTACTTC.

This clone was found a few times. In DNA, the CDR3 is TGTGCCAGCAGTTACTTGGGACAGAATGGCTACACCTTC. This encodes CASSYLGQNGYTF. The V and J genes are TRBV6-6 and TRBJ1-2; 7 bases are shared with TRBD1. The germline CDR1 and CDR2 sequences are MNHNY and SVGAGI (reference sequence). Trimming took 1 base from V and 6 from J; bases not matched to a gene: 2. The CDR3 contains 13 residues.

This chain connects TRBV5-1 to TRBJ1-5, with D perhaps TRBD1 (6 bases). The V and J ends lost 0 bases and 8 bases respectively, with 12 bases between them. This CDR3 spans 14 amino acids. The germline gives CDR1 SGHRS, CDR2 YFSETQ. The CDR3 bases are TGCGCCAGCAGCTTGGCCGGGGGCACGGAGCCCCAGCATTTT. Protein sequence: CASSLAGGTEPQHF.

The rearrangement joins TRBV3-1 (or the pseudogene TRBV3-2) to TRBJ2-1; either TRBD1 or TRBD2 may fit D (5 bases each). The V gene's germline CDR1 is LGHDT and CDR2 YNNKEL (reference sequence). V was trimmed by 0 bases and J by 10 bases, leaving 7 bases between them. The length of the CDR3 is 12 residues. The CDR3, as DNA: TGTGCCAGCAGCCAAGATGGGGGAGAGCAGTTCTTC. As protein: CASSQDGGEQFF.

The J gene is TRBJ2-5, the V gene TRBV16, with D hard to call. Germline CDR1 KGHSY, CDR2 FQNENV. This CDR3 spans 13 amino acids. Deletions cut 7 bases from V and 2 bases from J, with 11 bases between. CDR3 DNA sequence: TGTGCCAGCACCTCGGCCTTGCAAGAGACCCAGTACTTC. Its translation is CASTSALQETQYF.

A single count supports this clone. The CDR3 DNA reads as TGTGCCAGCAGCTTAGGACTAGGCGATGAGCAGTTCTTC. It codes for CASSLGLGDEQFF. The rearrangement uses TRBV7-9 and TRBJ2-1, with D perhaps matching TRBD2 (6 bases). Trimming took off 1 base at V and 8 bases at J, with 9 bases between the two ends. The CDR3 loop spans 13 amino acids. Per germline, CDR1 SEHNR and CDR2 FQNEAQ (reference sequence).

This chain connects TRBV9 to TRBJ1-4, with TRBD1 as a possible D gene (5 bases). From germline, CDR1 is SGDLS and CDR2 YYNGEE. This CDR3 comprises 15 residues. Trimming took 0 bases from V and 8 from J, leaving 14 bases between them. The CDR3 sequence: CASSVDGQGREKLFF. CDR3 in DNA: TGTGCCAGCAGCGTAGATGGGCAGGGACGGGAAAAACTGTTTTTT.

This clone was seen more than once but under ten times. The sample holds other DNA sequences that translate to the same CDR3. This rearrangement joins TRBV9 to TRBJ2-6; D may be TRBD1 (5 bases). This CDR3 is built from 15 residues. V gave up 3 bases and J gave up 3 bases, with 10 bases separating them. From germline, CDR1 is SGDLS and CDR2 YYNGEE. CDR3 protein: CASSAQGSGANVLTF. CDR3 nucleotides: TGTGCCAGCAGCGCGCAGGGAAGTGGGGCCAACGTCCTGACTTTC. Together with reference TRBV9 and TRBJ2-6, the CDR3 gives the full variable domain: DSGVTQTPKHLITATGQRVTLRCSPRSGDLSVYWYQQSLDQGLQFLIQYYNGEERAKGNILERFSAQQFPDLHSELNLSSLELGDSALYFCASSAQGSGANVLTFGAGSRLTVL.

The V and J genes are TRBV12-3 or TRBV12-4 and TRBJ2-5; the D gene is possibly TRBD2 (7 bases). With 1 base removed from V and 10 bases from J, the gap between germline ends came to 10 bases. The CDR3 contains 12 residues. The chain's CDR3 is CASSLGEGGQYF. In nucleotides, the CDR3 is TGTGCCAGCAGTTTAGGGGAGGGGGGCCAGTACTTC.

The V gene is TRBV19, the J gene TRBJ2-2; 8 bases are shared with TRBD2. The CDR3 contains 18 residues. Germline V gives CDR1 LNHDA, CDR2 SQIVND (reference sequence). The J segment lost 2 bases and the V segment lost 3 bases, leaving 11 bases of the junction unmatched. CDR3 nucleotides: TGTGCCAGTAGTATTCCCCGGGACGGGAGGGGCAACACCGGGGAGCTGTTTTTT. It yields the protein CASSIPRDGRGNTGELFF.

The CDR3 bases are TGTGCCAGCAGCTTAGCCTACCAAGAGACCCAGTACTTC. Translation: CASSLAYQETQYF. The rearrangement uses TRBV7-8 and TRBJ2-5, with unresolved D. The CDR3 extends over 13 amino acids. Germline CDR1 is SGHVS and CDR2 is FQNEAQ. The V gene lost 0 bases and the J gene lost 0 bases, with 2 bases spanning the gap.

The gene calls are TRBV6-5 and TRBJ1-2; 10 nucleotides align to TRBD1. Trimming took 8 bases from V and 8 from J; bases not matched to a gene: 14. CDR3 size: 15 residues. CDR1 is MNHEY, CDR2 SVGAGI, per germline. The CDR3 DNA reads as TGTGCCAGCGGGACTCCCGGGACAGGGGAGGCGGGCTACACCTTC. Translated: CASGTPGTGEAGYTF.

This clone occurred once. J is TRBJ2-5 and V is TRBV7-8, with D maybe TRBD2 (5 bases). The CDR3 loop spans 15 amino acids. The germline CDR1 and CDR2 sequences are SGHVS and FQNEAQ. The ends were cut back, 1 base at V and 3 bases at J, with 12 bases in the middle. CDR3 residues: CASSLVTSGEETQYF. For the CDR3, the DNA is TGTGCCAGCAGCTTAGTCACCAGCGGTGAAGAGACCCAGTACTTC.

This clone showed up just a few times. The chain has TRBV7-9 and TRBJ1-2, with 8 bases that match TRBD1. This CDR3 has 13 amino acids. CDR1 is SEHNR, CDR2 FQNEAQ, per germline (reference sequence). Germline trimming cut 5 bases from V and 8 bases from J; bases unmatched to any gene: 7. This CDR3 reads CASSQGQGRGYTF. In DNA, the CDR3 is TGTGCCAGCAGCCAAGGACAGGGAAGAGGCTACACCTTC.

The rearrangement links TRBV24-1 to TRBJ1-5; 7 positions match TRBD1. Trimming cost V 8 bases and J 9 bases; bases outside gene matches: 6. The CDR3 is 12 amino acids. The germline CDR1 and CDR2 sequences are KGHDR and SFDVKD. The chain's CDR3 is CATKGAQGPQHF. The CDR3 coding sequence is TGTGCCACCAAGGGGGCCCAGGGGCCCCAGCATTTT.

J is TRBJ2-6 and V is TRBV29-1, with D possibly being TRBD1 or TRBD2 (6 bases each). The germline V and J ends were trimmed by 7 bases and 0 bases, with 16 bases remaining between them. The CDR3 has 16 amino acids. Germline CDR1 and CDR2: SQVTM and ANQGSEA. The CDR3, as DNA: TGCAGCGCGGTGGGGGGCCTACCCTCTGGGGCCAACGTCCTGACTTTC. Translating gives CSAVGGLPSGANVLTF.

The chain couples TRBV27 to TRBJ2-3; D remains unclear. In germline, CDR1 is MNHEY, CDR2 SMNVEV (reference sequence). The CDR3 extends over 17 amino acids. V gave up 1 base and J gave up 1 base, with 15 bases separating them. The CDR3 bases are TGTGCCAGCAGTTTATATCGCCTCGGGCCTGGCACAGATACGCAGTATTTT. It specifies CASSLYRLGPGTDTQYF.

DNA of the CDR3: TGTGCCAGCAGCTTATTTAGCGGGAGGGGTCAAGAGACCCAGTACTTC. Its translation: CASSLFSGRGQETQYF. The chain is built from TRBV7-2 and TRBJ2-5, with TRBD2 identical over 11 bases. The V gene end was trimmed by 2 bases and the J gene end by 2 bases; junction bases not matched to a gene: 4. Germline V gives CDR1 SGHTA, CDR2 FQGNSA. This CDR3 is built from 16 residues.

The CDR3 nucleotides are TGCAGTGCTAGGTTCGATACGCAGTATTTT. It encodes CSARFDTQYF. V is TRBV20-1 and J is TRBJ2-3; D remains unclear. There are 10 residues in the CDR3. Germline CDR1 and CDR2: DFQATT and SNEGSKA (reference sequence). V lost 3 bases, J lost 6 bases, and 4 bases lay in between.

This chain links TRBV30 with TRBJ1-5; no clear D gene. From germline, CDR1 is GTSNPN and CDR2 SVGIG (reference sequence). V was trimmed by 4 bases and J by 7 bases, leaving 20 bases between them. There are 15 residues in the CDR3. CDR3 coding DNA: TGTGCCTGGAATCCCCCGGGATTTGTCTCGCAGCCCCAGCATTTT. Its protein is CAWNPPGFVSQPQHF.

The CDR3 DNA sequence: TGTGCCAGCAGTTTGGTTCCCAGCACTGAAGCTTTCTTT. It yields the protein CASSLVPSTEAFF. V is TRBV27 and J is TRBJ1-1; D unresolved. V lost 3 bases, J lost 4 bases, and 9 bases lay in between. There are 13 residues in the CDR3. Germline-derived CDR1 and CDR2 are MNHEY and SMNVEV (reference sequence).

In the case of this clone: Here the CDR3 omits its conserved ending phenylalanine or tryptophan, so a read error is the likely source. The limits of the CDR3 on the DNA are not certain, so only TCRdb's listed CDR3 is given. J is TRBJ1-1 and V is TRBV10-1; TRBD1, the table's D call, was not compared with the DNA. The CDR3 is 11 amino acids in total, end residues counted. Per the germline V gene, CDR1 is WNHNN and CDR2 is SYGVQD (reference sequence). The CDR3 protein is CASSESIKGLV.

The chain uses TRBV29-1 and TRBJ2-2; tentatively, D is TRBD1 or TRBD2 (6 bases each). This CDR3 has 12 residues. Germline CDR1 and CDR2: SQVTM and ANQGSEA. V was pared by 4 bases and J by 6 bases, with 9 bases between. In DNA form, the CDR3 reads TGCAGCGTTGCTAGGGGGGCCGGGGAGCTGTTTTTT. Translation gives CSVARGAGELFF.

The chain uses TRBV9 and TRBJ2-1; perhaps D is TRBD1 or TRBD2 (6 bases each). CDR3 length equals 21 residues. Germline V CDR1 and CDR2: SGDLS, YYNGEE. With 7 bases removed from V and 3 bases from J, the gap between germline ends came to 35 bases. CDR3 DNA sequence: TGTGCCAGCGTAACACAGGGACCCGTCTTACGGGAGCGGTTTTGCTACAATGAGCAGTTCTTC. It is translated as CASVTQGPVLRERFCYNEQFF.

The DNA for the CDR3 is TGTGCCAGTAGTATATCGGGGACAGGCAGCTATGGCTACACCTTC. It yields the protein CASSISGTGSYGYTF. V gene TRBV19 combines with J gene TRBJ1-2; 8 bases match TRBD1. The length of the CDR3 is 15 residues. Germline-derived CDR1 and CDR2 are LNHDA and SQIVND (reference sequence). V trimming: 2 bases; J trimming: 4 bases; junction bases outside the gene matches: 6.